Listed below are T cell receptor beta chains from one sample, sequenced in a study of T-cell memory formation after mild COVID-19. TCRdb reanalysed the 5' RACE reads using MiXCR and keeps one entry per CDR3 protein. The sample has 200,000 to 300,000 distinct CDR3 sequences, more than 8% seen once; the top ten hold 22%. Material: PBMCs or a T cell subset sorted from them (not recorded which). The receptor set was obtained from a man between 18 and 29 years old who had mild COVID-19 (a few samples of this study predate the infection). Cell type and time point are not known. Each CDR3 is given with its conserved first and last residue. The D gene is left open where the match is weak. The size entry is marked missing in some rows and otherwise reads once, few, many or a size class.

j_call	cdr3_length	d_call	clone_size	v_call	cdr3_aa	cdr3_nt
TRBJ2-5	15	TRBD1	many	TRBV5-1	CASSSGTGVSETQYF	TGCGCCAGCAGCTCCGGGACAGGGGTTTCGGAGACCCAGTACTTC
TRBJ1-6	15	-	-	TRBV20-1	CSAREGGVNNSPLHF	TGCAGTGCTAGAGAAGGGGGGGTAAATAATTCACCCCTCCACTTT
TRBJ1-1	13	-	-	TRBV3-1	CASSLRGTLKLSF	-
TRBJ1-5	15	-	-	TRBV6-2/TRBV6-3	CASRSPGVSNQPQHF	TGTGCCAGCAGATCACCAGGGGTTAGCAATCAGCCCCAGCATTTT
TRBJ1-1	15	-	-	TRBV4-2	CASSQAVGGSTEAFF	TGTGCCAGCAGCCAAGCGGTCGGCGGGAGCACTGAAGCTTTCTTT
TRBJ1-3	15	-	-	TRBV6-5	CASSRQESSGNTIYF	TGTGCCAGCAGTAGACAGGAGAGCTCTGGAAACACCATATATTTT
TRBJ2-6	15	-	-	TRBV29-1	CSVGAWGSGANVLTF	TGCAGCGTTGGGGCGTGGGGGTCTGGGGCCAACGTCCTGACTTTC
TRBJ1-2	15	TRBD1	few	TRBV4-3	CASSLSAHRGDGYTF	TGCGCCAGCAGCCTATCGGCGCACAGGGGGGATGGCTACACCTTC
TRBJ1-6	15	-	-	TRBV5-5	CASSLEPTYNSPLHF	TGTGCCAGCAGCTTGGAGCCTACCTATAATTCACCCCTCCACTTT
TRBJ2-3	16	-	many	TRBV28	CASSPLAGASTDTQYF	TGTGCCAGCAGCCCCCTGGCGGGGGCCAGCACAGATACGCAGTATTTT
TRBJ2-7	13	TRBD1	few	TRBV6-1	CASSAATGSEQYF	TGTGCCAGCAGTGCAGCGACAGGGTCCGAGCAGTACTTC
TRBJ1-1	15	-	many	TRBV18	CASSPNVGGNTEAFF	TGTGCCAGCTCACCTAATGTGGGGGGGAACACTGAAGCTTTCTTT
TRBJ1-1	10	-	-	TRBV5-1	CASRGARAFF	TGCGCCAGCAGGGGGGCTCGAGCTTTCTTT
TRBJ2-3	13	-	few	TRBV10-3	CAISENGMPTQYF	TGTGCCATCAGTGAAAACGGGATGCCTACGCAGTATTTT
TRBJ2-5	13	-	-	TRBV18	CASSGGYQETQYF	TGTGCCAGCTCGGGCGGGTACCAAGAGACCCAGTACTTC
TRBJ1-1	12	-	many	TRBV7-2	CASSFRDPEAFF	TGTGCCAGCAGCTTCAGGGACCCTGAAGCTTTCTTT
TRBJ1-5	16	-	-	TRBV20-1	CSASPTKVRGDQPQHF	TGCAGTGCTAGCCCCACTAAGGTGAGGGGCGATCAGCCCCAGCATTTT
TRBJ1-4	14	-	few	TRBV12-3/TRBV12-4	CASNPRGNNEKLFF	TGTGCCAGCAACCCGCGGGGGAATAATGAAAAACTGTTTTTT
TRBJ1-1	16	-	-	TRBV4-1	CASSQDPGSLKTEAFF	TGCGCCAGCAGCCAAGATCCGGGCTCTCTGAAGACTGAAGCTTTCTTT
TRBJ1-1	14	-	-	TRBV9	CASSVATANTEAFF	TGTGCCAGCAGCGTTGCGACAGCGAACACTGAAGCTTTCTTT
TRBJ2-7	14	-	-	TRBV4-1	CASSQGASSYEQYF	TGCGCCAGCAGCCAAGGGGCCAGCTCCTACGAGCAGTACTTC
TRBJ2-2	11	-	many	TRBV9	CASSFRGELFF	TGTGCCAGCAGCTTTCGTGGGGAGCTGTTTTTT
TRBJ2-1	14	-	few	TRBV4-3	CASSRDRQAAEQFF	TGCGCCAGCAGCCGCGACCGACAGGCGGCTGAGCAGTTCTTC
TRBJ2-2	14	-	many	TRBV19	CASSISVLTGELFF	TGTGCCAGTAGTATTAGCGTCTTGACCGGGGAGCTGTTTTTT
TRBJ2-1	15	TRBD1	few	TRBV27	CASKDRFLGYNEQFF	TGTGCCAGCAAGGACAGGTTCCTTGGATACAATGAGCAGTTCTTC
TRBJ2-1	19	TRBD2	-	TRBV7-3	CASSLLVRLADSGGHEQFF	TGTGCCAGCAGCTTACTTGTCCGGCTAGCGGATAGCGGGGGTCATGAGCAGTTCTTC
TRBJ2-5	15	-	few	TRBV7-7	CASSLGPGQQETQYF	TGTGCTAGCAGCTTAGGGCCGGGCCAGCAAGAGACCCAGTACTTC
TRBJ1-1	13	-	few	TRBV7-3	CASGRGVNAEAFF	TGTGCCAGCGGGCGGGGGGTGAACGCTGAAGCTTTCTTT
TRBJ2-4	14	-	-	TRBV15	CATSRGTEDIVQYF	TGTGCCACCAGCAGAGGGACAGAGGACATAGTTCAGTACTTC
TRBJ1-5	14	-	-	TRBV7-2	CASSLEAADRPQHF	TGTGCCAGCAGCTTAGAGGCGGCCGACAGGCCCCAGCATTTT
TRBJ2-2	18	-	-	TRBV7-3	CASSLLSTGSRNTGELFF	TGTGCCAGCAGCTTACTATCGACAGGATCTAGGAACACCGGGGAGCTGTTTTTT
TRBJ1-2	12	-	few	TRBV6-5	CASSSGGHGYTF	TGTGCCAGCAGTTCGGGGGGTCATGGCTACACCTTC
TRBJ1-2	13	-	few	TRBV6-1	CASSETWAYGYTF	TGTGCCAGCAGTGAAACGTGGGCCTATGGCTACACCTTC
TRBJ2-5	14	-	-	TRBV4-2	CASSQDTRQETQYF	TGTGCCAGCAGCCAAGATACCCGCCAAGAGACCCAGTACTTC
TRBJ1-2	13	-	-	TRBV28	CASSLGLGYGYTF	TGTGCCAGCAGTTTGGGCCTAGGATATGGCTACACCTTC
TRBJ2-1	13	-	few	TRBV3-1	CASSSDSYNEQFF	TGTGCCAGCTCCTCGGACTCCTACAATGAGCAGTTCTTC
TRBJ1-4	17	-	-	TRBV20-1	CSAKTRDKRPTNEKLFF	TGCAGTGCTAAGACCCGGGACAAGAGACCAACTAATGAAAAACTGTTTTTT
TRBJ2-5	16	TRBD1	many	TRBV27	CASNRQGAIPQETQYF	TGTGCCAGCAATCGACAGGGGGCTATCCCCCAAGAGACCCAGTACTTC
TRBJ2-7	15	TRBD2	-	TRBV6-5	CASSLVAGGYYEQYF	TGTGCCAGCAGCCTGGTAGCGGGGGGGTACTACGAGCAGTACTTC
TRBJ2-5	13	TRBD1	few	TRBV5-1	CASTLTGEETQYF	TGCGCCAGCACCTTGACAGGGGAAGAGACCCAGTACTTC
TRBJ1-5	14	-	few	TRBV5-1	CASSLGRGNQPQHF	TGCGCCAGCAGCTTGGGCAGGGGCAATCAGCCCCAGCATTTT
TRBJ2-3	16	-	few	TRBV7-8	CASSLGTGTRTDTQYF	TGTGCCAGCAGCTTAGGTACGGGGACTCGAACGGATACGCAGTATTTT
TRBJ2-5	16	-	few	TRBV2	CASSVRSGQKVETQYF	TGTGCCAGCAGTGTGAGGTCCGGACAGAAGGTAGAGACCCAGTACTTC
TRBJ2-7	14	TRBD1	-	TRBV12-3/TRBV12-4	CASSFGDSVHEQYF	TGTGCCAGCAGTTTTGGGGACAGCGTACACGAGCAGTACTTC
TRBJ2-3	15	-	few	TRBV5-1	CASSLGVSSTDTQYF	TGCGCCAGCAGCTTGGGGGTATCTAGCACAGATACGCAGTATTTT
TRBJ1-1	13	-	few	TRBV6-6	CATIDSLNTEAFF	TGTGCCACCATAGACAGCCTGAACACTGAAGCTTTCTTT
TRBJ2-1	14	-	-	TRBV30	CAYRQVPSSFEQFF	TGTGCCTACCGACAGGTCCCGAGCTCTTTTGAGCAGTTCTTC
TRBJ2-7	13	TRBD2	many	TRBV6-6	CASSTGGPGEQYF	TGTGCCAGCAGTACGGGGGGGCCGGGCGAGCAGTACTTC
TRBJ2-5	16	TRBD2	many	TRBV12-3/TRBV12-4	CASSLGLAGIGETQYF	TGTGCCAGCAGTTTAGGCCTAGCGGGGATAGGGGAGACCCAGTACTTC
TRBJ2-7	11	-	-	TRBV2	CASRNPLEQYF	TGTGCCAGCAGAAACCCTCTCGAGCAGTACTTC
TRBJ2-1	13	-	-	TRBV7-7	CASSLGQLDEQFF	TGTGCTAGCAGCTTAGGGCAGCTCGATGAGCAGTTCTTC
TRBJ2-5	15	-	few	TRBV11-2	CASSLGPVWQETQYF	TGTGCCAGCAGCTTAGGGCCAGTATGGCAAGAGACCCAGTACTTC
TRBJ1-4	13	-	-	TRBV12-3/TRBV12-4	CASRTRGDEKLFF	TGTGCCAGCAGAACCCGGGGGGATGAAAAACTGTTTTTT
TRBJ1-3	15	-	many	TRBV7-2	CASSSYGGHGNTIYF	TGTGCCAGCAGCTCTTACGGGGGGCATGGAAACACCATATATTTT
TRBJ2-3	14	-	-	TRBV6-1	CASRGEDSTDTQYF	TGTGCCAGCAGGGGGGAGGACAGCACAGATACGCAGTATTTT
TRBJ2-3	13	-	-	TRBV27	CASSPDSSDTQYF	TGTGCCAGCAGTCCGGACAGCTCAGATACGCAGTATTTT